This T cell receptor beta chain was sequenced for a study of cytomegalovirus exposure and HLA in healthy donors. Primers: 60 Vbeta forward and 13 Jbeta reverse. Using immunoSEQ multiplex PCR, the repertoire was profiled, and TCRdb retains in-frame clones only, with some absent. Of 150,000 or so clones listed, 65% to 90% were seen once; the top ten hold roughly 6.7%. Study results and caveats: CMV serostatus alone was available as immune exposure information. It was confirmed in vitro that three of the CMV-associated chains were specific for CMV antigens. Analysis was carried out at a later point, and it linked a missense DCLRE1C variant to TCR beta V- and J-gene trimming.

This clone was detected once. Its antigen is as yet unknown. Germline V gene lookup returns CDR1 SGHRS and CDR2 YFSETQ. Trimming stripped 0 bases from V and 7 bases from J, with 8 bases between. The CDR3 has 14 residues. Material: PBMCs. The chain joins TRBV5-1 to TRBJ1-6, with D perhaps matching TRBD1 (5 bases). This TCR came from a man aged 50 or older in good health and CMV-seropositive. CDR3 bases: TGCGCCAGCAGCTTGGGACAGTCAAATTCACCCCTCCACTTT. Encoded protein: CASSLGQSNSPLHF.